Listed below are T cell receptor beta chains from one sample, sequenced in a study of Graves' ophthalmopathy and Graves' hyperthyroidism. TCRdb reprocessed the multiplex PCR reads via MiXCR and lists one record per CDR3 protein. This table has some 370,000 distinct CDR3 sequences, about 17% appearing once. Sequencing used peripheral blood. Source of these receptors: an adult woman with stable Graves' hyperthyroidism. CDR3s include the opening cysteine and the closing phenylalanine or tryptophan. D genes are given only for firm matches.

TRBJ2-3	NA	TRBV12-3/TRBV12-4	CASSLAADTQYF
TRBJ1-1	NA	TRBV12-3/TRBV12-4	CASSLGFEAFF
TRBJ2-7	TRBD1	TRBV5-1	CASSLGTGYEQYF
TRBJ2-4	TRBD2	TRBV5-6	CASSLRWGGYIQYF
TRBJ2-7	TRBD2	TRBV12-3/TRBV12-4	CASSFSVLLAGEQYF
TRBJ2-7	NA	TRBV6-2/TRBV6-3	CASSPRRGDYEQYF
TRBJ1-1	TRBD1	TRBV19	CASSIDRDTKAFF
TRBJ1-2	NA	TRBV11-2	CASSTSGVYGYTF
TRBJ2-5	NA	TRBV7-9	CASSLAQAQETQYF
TRBJ2-7	TRBD1	TRBV20-1	CSAREATGYEQYF